These 6 T cell receptor beta chains came from one sample sequenced in a study of shared clonotypes between healthy human individuals. Generated by immunoSEQ multiplex PCR, the TCRdb table keeps only in-frame clones and is missing some. The data contain around 2.5 million clones, approximately 93% of them seen just once; the ten biggest clones take up about 0.34%. Input material: naive CD4+ T cells from PBMCs. Subset: CD45RA+ positively selected. All receptors derive from a man between 18 and 29 years old in good health. Some clones in this sample may be carry-over from other donors' samples.

The V gene is TRBV5-1, the J gene TRBJ2-3; the D gene is possibly TRBD1 (5 bases). Trimming removed 0 bases at V and 1 base at J, with 12 bases between. Germline values: CDR1 SGHRS, CDR2 YFSETQ. CDR3 size: 16 residues. CDR3 sequence (DNA): TGCGCCAGCAGCTTGGGGGGCGCAATGGGCACAGATACGCAGTATTTT. Its translation: CASSLGGAMGTDTQYF.

This chain links TRBV29-1 with TRBJ2-1; the match to TRBD1 covers 9 bases. This CDR3 comprises 13 residues. J was trimmed by 4 bases and V by 7 bases; bases with no gene match: 5. The germline V gene encodes CDR1 SQVTM and CDR2 ANQGSEA. CDR3 residues: CSGRQGVYNEQFF. DNA of the CDR3: TGCAGCGGAAGACAGGGGGTATACAATGAGCAGTTCTTC.

The chain links TRBV2 to TRBJ1-1; no reliable D call. V was clipped by 3 bases and J by 1 base, with 12 bases between them. The germline CDR1 and CDR2 sequences are SNHLY and FYNNEI. This CDR3 comprises 15 residues. CDR3 in amino acids: CASSDRPGSNTEAFF. As DNA, the CDR3 is TGTGCCAGCAGTGACAGGCCGGGTTCGAACACTGAAGCTTTCTTT. The variable domain in full, completed from reference TRBV2 and TRBJ1-1, reads EPEVTQTPSHQVTQMGQEVILRCVPISNHLYFYWYRQILGQKVEFLVSFYNNEISEKSEIFDDQFSVERPDGSNFTLKIRSTKLEDSAMYFCASSDRPGSNTEAFFGQGTRLTVV.

V is TRBV6-6 and J is TRBJ2-1, with a tentative D call TRBD1 (7 bases). Trimming took off 5 bases at V and 7 bases at J, with 18 bases between the two ends. This CDR3 has 15 amino acids. Germline V lookup: CDR1 MNHNY, CDR2 SVGAGI (reference sequence). In nucleotides, the CDR3 is TGTGCCAGCAGTCTCCCCCGGGCAGGGGGGAATGAGCAGTTCTTC. Translated, it gives CASSLPRAGGNEQFF.

The chain carries TRBV18 and TRBJ1-2; weak D call: TRBD1 (6 bases). CDR3 length equals 16 residues. Deletions cut 0 bases from V and 1 base from J, with 12 bases between. Germline lookup yields CDR1 KGHSH and CDR2 LQKENI. CDR3 residues: CASSPPETGGNYGYTF. As DNA, the CDR3 is TGTGCCAGCTCACCACCGGAGACAGGCGGTAACTATGGCTACACCTTC.

Here the CDR3 DNA reads TGTGCCAGTAGTATAAGGGGACACCTCCCGAGGTACAATGAGCAGTTCTTC. Amino acid sequence: CASSIRGHLPRYNEQFF. The chain combines TRBV19 with TRBJ2-1; D possibly corresponds to TRBD1 (6 bases). The CDR3 is made up of 17 amino acids. The germline V and J ends were trimmed by 2 bases and 4 bases, with 18 bases remaining between them. Germline V gene sequence: CDR1 LNHDA, CDR2 SQIVND (reference sequence).